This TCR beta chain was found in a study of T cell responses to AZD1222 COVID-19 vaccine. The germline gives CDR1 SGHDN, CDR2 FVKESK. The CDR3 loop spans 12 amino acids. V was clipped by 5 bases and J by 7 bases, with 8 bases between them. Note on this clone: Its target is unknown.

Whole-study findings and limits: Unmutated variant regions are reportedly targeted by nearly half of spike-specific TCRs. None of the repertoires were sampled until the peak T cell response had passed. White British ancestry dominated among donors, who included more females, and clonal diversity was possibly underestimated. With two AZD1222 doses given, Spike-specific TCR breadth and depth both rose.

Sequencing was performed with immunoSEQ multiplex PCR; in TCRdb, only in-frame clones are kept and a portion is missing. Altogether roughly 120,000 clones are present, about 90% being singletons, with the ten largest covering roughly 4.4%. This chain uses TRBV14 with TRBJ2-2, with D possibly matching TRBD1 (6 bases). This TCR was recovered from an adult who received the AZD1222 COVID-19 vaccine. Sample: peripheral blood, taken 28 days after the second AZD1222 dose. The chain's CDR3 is CASSKGGGELFF. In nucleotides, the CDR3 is TGTGCCAGCAGCAAAGGGGGCGGGGAGCTGTTTTTT.